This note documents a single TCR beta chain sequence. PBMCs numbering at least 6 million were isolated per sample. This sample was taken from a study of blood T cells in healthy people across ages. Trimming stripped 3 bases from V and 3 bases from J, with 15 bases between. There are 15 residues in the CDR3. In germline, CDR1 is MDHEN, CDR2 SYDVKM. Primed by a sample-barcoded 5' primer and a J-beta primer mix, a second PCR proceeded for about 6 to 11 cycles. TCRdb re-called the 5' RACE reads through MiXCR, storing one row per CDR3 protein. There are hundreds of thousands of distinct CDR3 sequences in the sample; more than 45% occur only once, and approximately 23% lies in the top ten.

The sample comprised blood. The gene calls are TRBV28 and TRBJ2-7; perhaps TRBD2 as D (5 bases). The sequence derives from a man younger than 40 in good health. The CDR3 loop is CASSFSAGGVYEQYF. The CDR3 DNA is TGTGCCAGCAGTTTCTCTGCGGGCGGAGTCTACGAGCAGTACTTC.